This entry describes one T cell receptor beta chain. The authors' processing: Reference gene primer amplification yielded estimated nucleated cell counts. TCRdb's table, derived via immunoSEQ multiplex PCR, lists solely in-frame clones and lacks some. The V and J calls and clone size come from that table; D and trimming were worked out from the DNA. The table records a few hundred thousand clones, roughly 84% of them present only once. The length of the CDR3 is 15 residues. CDR1 SGHTA and CDR2 FQGNSA come from the germline V gene. J was trimmed by 6 bases and V by 5 bases; bases with no gene match: 9. This record belongs to a study of blood T cell repertoires in COVID-19. Study background: T cells, B-cell-depleted T cells, or PBMCs provided the cDNA or gDNA that served as material.

Source material: peripheral blood. This receptor was obtained from a woman in her fifties or sixties with acute or convalescent COVID-19. The chain uses TRBV7-2 and TRBJ2-1, with 8 bases lining up with TRBD2. CDR3: CASSARRGDFNEQFF. The CDR3 nucleotides read TGTGCCAGCAGCGCGAGGCGGGGGGACTTCAATGAGCAGTTCTTC.